This T cell receptor (beta chain) is drawn from a study of blood T cell repertoires in COVID-19. Participants were aged about 18 to 100 years from around 24 US areas. Cohort allocation depended upon clinical history that participants reported. As handled by the study authors: Cell counts per sample came from amplifying reference gene primers. Generated by immunoSEQ multiplex PCR, the TCRdb table keeps only in-frame clones and is missing some. V and J calls and clone size are those listed in that table; D and trimming were worked out from the DNA. Among approximately 250,000 clones listed, around 90% were seen once. Per the germline V gene, CDR1 is LNHDA and CDR2 is SQIVND (reference sequence). CDR3 length: 12 amino acids. The germline V and J ends were trimmed by 5 bases and 4 bases, with 9 bases remaining between them.

The rearrangement uses TRBV19 and TRBJ2-7, with D maybe TRBD2 (5 bases). This clonotype originated in a young woman with acute COVID-19. Sequenced sample: PBMCs or T cells enriched from blood (not recorded which). Here the CDR3 DNA reads TGTGCCAGTAGTCCGGGCGGGTACGAGCAGTACTTC. It encodes CASSPGGYEQYF.